Listed below are T cell receptor beta chains from one sample, sequenced in a study of cytomegalovirus exposure and HLA in healthy donors. Clones were read by immunoSEQ multiplex PCR, and TCRdb kept only the in-frame ones, dropping some. This table holds roughly 180,000 clones, around four fifths found once. Sequenced input: PBMCs. The receptors here all came from a man aged 30 to 45 in good health and CMV-seronegative. CDR3s include the opening cysteine and the closing phenylalanine or tryptophan.

v_gene,j_gene,CDR3aa
TRBV9,TRBJ1-2,CASSVELLANYGYTF
TRBV30,TRBJ2-7,CAWSVGGEYF
TRBV7-9,TRBJ2-7,CASTSPGSGSRWEQYF
TRBV7-7,TRBJ2-5,CASSFQAGVQETQYF
TRBV19,TRBJ2-7,CASRGSGGFYEQYF
TRBV7-3,TRBJ1-1,CASSVETGGGTEAFF
TRBV7-6,TRBJ2-7,CASSLGGGYNEQYF
TRBV7-9,TRBJ2-7,CASSTYPPGRGEYEQYF
TRBV7-9,TRBJ1-5,CASSLGQGNQPQHF
TRBV18,TRBJ1-2,CASSPRPEPHLRGGYTF
TRBV11-2,TRBJ1-3,CASSMADTIYF
TRBV6-5,TRBJ1-2,CASDSWAGF
TRBV28,TRBJ2-7,CATRAVLAGASSYEQYF
TRBV7-2,TRBJ1-4,CASSLGPQGTNEKLFF
TRBV4-1,TRBJ2-5,CASSQDSGGNVKTQYF
TRBV30,-,CAWSTKAGEQYF
TRBV7-9,TRBJ1-2,CSSSLVMQGAIQGDYGYTF
TRBV20-1,TRBJ1-3,CSAPVGNTIYF
TRBV4-3,TRBJ1-2,CASSQVGQAIYGYTF
TRBV10-3,TRBJ2-7,CAIAGRPGYEQYF
TRBV9,TRBJ2-7,CASSVEGDHYDEQYF
TRBV30,TRBJ1-3,CAWTGQNGNTIYF
TRBV7-8,TRBJ2-2,CASTSTRDRNTGELFF
TRBV21-1,TRBJ1-2,CASSPRDRENYGYTF
TRBV7-7,-,CASSQGLVSYEQYF
TRBV29-1,TRBJ2-7,CSTRTGDYEQYF
TRBV14,TRBJ2-7,CASSHPGRDEQYF
TRBV10-3,TRBJ2-7,CAISIGTGGRSSYEQYF
TRBV18,TRBJ2-2,CASSPGENTGELFF
TRBV7-3,TRBJ2-2,CASSLPGGAGELFF
TRBV28,TRBJ2-1,CASSSWARQFF
TRBV13,TRBJ2-3,CASRPDRGEVWWTDTQYF
TRBV19,TRBJ2-2,CASTPPNTGELFF
TRBV29-1,TRBJ1-3,CSAQGTGNTIYF
TRBV7-2,TRBJ2-7,CASSPLAGNSYEQYF
TRBV27,TRBJ2-2,CASSLGLAGGPKTGELFF
TRBV4-3,TRBJ2-1,CASSQDPWGGNEQFF
TRBV30,TRBJ2-2,CAWSIGGEDTGELFF
TRBV28,TRBJ2-3,CASSSTRAEGTDTQYF
TRBV5-1,TRBJ2-3,CASSDGQPFTDTQYF
TRBV7-9,TRBJ2-3,CASSQPGVTSDTQYF
TRBV2,TRBJ1-2,CASADTNYGYTF
TRBV29-1,TRBJ2-7,CSARASGSYEQYF
TRBV4-1,TRBJ1-3,CASSQDPGFGNTIYF
TRBV13,TRBJ2-2,CASSLHREVGELFF
TRBV28,TRBJ2-7,CASSLRRGPSYEQYF
TRBV7-2,TRBJ1-1,CASSLIQVTTF
TRBV7-6,TRBJ2-2,CASSLPAANTGELFF
TRBV6-1,TRBJ2-1,CASRTTGGALYEQFF
TRBV5-6,TRBJ1-5,CASSFSQGSQPQHF
TRBV5-8,TRBJ1-2,CASSYGPGSGYGYTF
TRBV7-9,TRBJ1-1,CASSLIGQVSKGAFF